This is a list of T cell receptor beta chains from one sample in a study of neurological immune-mediated disorders. In TCRdb, the 5' RACE reads were re-called with MiXCR into one record per CDR3 protein. Of some 60,000 distinct CDR3 sequences listed, over 8.5% are singletons. The sample comprised PBMCs. All receptors derive from a male donor with HTLV-1-associated myelopathy (HAM/TSP). The CDR3 runs from the conserved cysteine through the conserved F or W. The D gene is left open where the match is weak. Part of the rows lack a size; the others show once, few, many or a class for expanded clones.

j_call | clone_size | d_call | v_call | cdr3_aa | cdr3_nt
TRBJ1-1 | many | - | TRBV24-1 | CATSDRAGDAFF | TGTGCCACCAGTGATAGGGCAGGGGACGCTTTCTTT
TRBJ1-2 | many | TRBD1 | TRBV5-1 | CASSQAGTEEGYTF | TGCGCCAGCAGCCAGGCCGGGACAGAGGAGGGCTACACCTTC
TRBJ1-1 | many | - | TRBV10-3 | CAISESRQGRYTEAFF | TGTGCCATCAGTGAGTCGAGGCAGGGGCGGTACACTGAAGCTTTCTTT
TRBJ2-3 | many | - | TRBV12-3/TRBV12-4 | CASSFREADTQYF | TGTGCCAGCAGTTTCAGGGAAGCAGATACGCAGTATTTT
TRBJ2-2 | many | TRBD1 | TRBV5-1 | CASSWGTGDTGELFF | TGCGCCAGCAGCTGGGGGACAGGGGACACCGGGGAGCTGTTTTTT
TRBJ1-5 | many | - | TRBV12-3/TRBV12-4 | CASSLRMAGQPQHF | TGTGCCAGCAGTTTAAGAATGGCTGGGCAGCCCCAGCATTTT
TRBJ1-6 | many | - | TRBV5-1 | CASSLEAGDNSPLHF | TGCGCCAGCAGCTTGGAGGCCGGGGATAATTCACCCCTCCACTTT
TRBJ2-3 | - | - | TRBV5-6 | CASSFYICSARDLVDGTDTQYF | -
TRBJ2-3 | many | TRBD1 | TRBV19 | CASTPGGTGGTDTQYF | TGTGCCAGTACCCCCGGGGGGACAGGGGGCACAGATACGCAGTATTTT
TRBJ2-3 | many | - | TRBV2 | CASSEARGGTQYF | TGTGCCAGCAGTGAAGCGAGGGGCGGCACGCAGTATTTT
TRBJ1-4 | many | TRBD1 | TRBV12-3/TRBV12-4 | CASSPRLQGTYNEKLFF | TGTGCCAGCAGTCCAAGGCTACAGGGGACTTATAATGAAAAACTGTTTTTT
TRBJ2-1 | many | TRBD2 | TRBV10-3 | CAISEPSGGAHEQFF | TGTGCCATCAGTGAGCCTAGCGGGGGGGCCCATGAGCAGTTCTTC
TRBJ2-7 | many | TRBD2 | TRBV6-5 | CASSSREGSYEQYF | TGTGCCAGCAGTTCCCGGGAGGGGTCCTACGAGCAGTACTTC
TRBJ1-2 | many | - | TRBV6-2/TRBV6-3 | CASRQTGGYTF | TGTGCCAGCAGACAGACCGGAGGCTACACCTTC
TRBJ1-1 | many | - | TRBV20-1 | CSARVAGLEAFF | TGCAGTGCTAGAGTGGCAGGGCTTGAAGCTTTCTTT
TRBJ2-4 | - | - | TRBV7-2 | CASSQPGTSLAKNIQYF | TGTGCCAGCAGCCAACCCGGGACATCGTTAGCCAAAAACATTCAGTACTTC
TRBJ1-2 | many | - | TRBV28 | CASSSSLAGYTF | TGTGCCAGCAGTTCGAGTCTGGCGGGCTACACCTTC
TRBJ1-1 | many | - | TRBV5-1 | CASSSDISGATEAFF | TGCGCCAGCAGCTCGGACATCTCCGGGGCCACTGAAGCTTTCTTT
TRBJ1-5 | many | - | TRBV6-2/TRBV6-3 | CASSPTGNQPQHF | TGTGCCAGCAGTCCCACGGGCAATCAGCCCCAGCATTTT
TRBJ2-5 | many | - | TRBV5-1 | CASSLDRDGFSRGGTQYF | TGCGCCAGCAGCTTGGACCGGGACGGTTTTTCTCGCGGAGGGACCCAGTACTTC
TRBJ1-6 | many | - | TRBV5-1 | CASSLDEVGGTPLHF | TGCGCCAGCAGCTTGGATGAGGTTGGGGGAACACCCCTCCACTTT
TRBJ1-5 | many | - | TRBV7-3 | CASSLRSGAPQHF | TGTGCCAGCAGCTTAAGATCCGGGGCGCCCCAGCATTTT
TRBJ2-1 | many | - | TRBV4-3 | CASSQEPRAFGLFSYNEQFF | TGCGCCAGCAGCCAAGAACCCAGGGCGTTTGGATTATTCTCCTACAATGAGCAGTTCTTC
TRBJ1-1 | many | - | TRBV5-1 | CASRKGDTEAFF | TGCGCCAGCAGAAAGGGGGACACTGAAGCTTTCTTT
TRBJ2-7 | many | - | TRBV5-1 | CASSLGRGQHTSYEQYF | TGCGCCAGCAGCTTAGGGAGAGGACAGCACACCTCCTACGAGCAGTACTTC
TRBJ1-6 | many | TRBD1 | TRBV7-6 | CASSRGTGAGSPLHF | TGTGCCAGCAGCCGTGGGACAGGGGCTGGTTCACCCCTCCACTTT
TRBJ2-2 | many | TRBD1 | TRBV5-1 | CASSLIIGQGSTGELFF | TGCGCCAGCAGCTTGATCATAGGACAGGGGAGCACCGGGGAGCTGTTTTTT
TRBJ2-1 | many | - | TRBV2 | CASRQGRAYNEQFF | TGTGCCAGCAGACAAGGACGGGCCTACAATGAGCAGTTCTTC
TRBJ1-1 | many | - | TRBV10-2 | CASSAIWTLNTEAFF | TGCGCCAGCAGTGCGATATGGACACTGAACACTGAAGCTTTCTTT
TRBJ1-1 | once | TRBD1 | TRBV7-2 | CAISRLTGAHGAFF | TGTGCCATCAGCAGACTCACAGGGGCCCATGGCGCTTTCTTT
TRBJ1-3 | many | TRBD1 | TRBV7-2 | CASSGTGGPGNTIYF | TGTGCCAGCAGCGGGACAGGGGGCCCTGGAAACACCATATATTTT
TRBJ2-5 | many | TRBD2 | TRBV15 | CATSRDPILAGAWETQYF | TGTGCCACCAGCAGAGATCCCATCCTAGCGGGGGCTTGGGAGACCCAGTACTTC
TRBJ1-5 | many | - | TRBV6-6 | CASRQRPYSNQPQHF | TGTGCCAGCAGACAGCGGCCTTATAGCAATCAGCCCCAGCATTTT
TRBJ2-7 | many | - | TRBV7-7 | CASSPDGTPGREQYF | TGTGCCAGCAGTCCGGACGGGACACCCGGCCGAGAGCAGTACTTC
TRBJ2-2 | many | TRBD2 | TRBV20-1 | CSARGRGWNTGELFF | TGCAGTGCTAGAGGGCGGGGGTGGAACACCGGGGAGCTGTTTTTT
TRBJ2-3 | - | - | TRBV7-2 | CASLKRPSGRAHTQYF | TGTGCCAGCCTCAAAAGGCCCAGCGGGCGGGCGCATACGCAGTATTTT
TRBJ2-7 | many | - | TRBV6-6 | CASSYRDNEQYF | TGTGCCAGCAGTTACAGGGATAACGAGCAGTACTTC
TRBJ2-7 | many | - | TRBV7-9 | CASSLRQGTRSYEQYF | TGTGCCAGCAGCTTACGCCAGGGCACTCGCTCCTACGAGCAGTACTTC
TRBJ1-4 | many | - | TRBV18 | CASSQREKLFF | TGTGCCAGCTCACAGCGTGAAAAACTGTTTTTT
TRBJ2-7 | many | - | TRBV7-6 | CASSLFGGSSYEQYF | TGTGCCAGCAGCTTGTTCGGGGGTTCCTCCTACGAGCAGTACTTC
TRBJ2-3 | many | TRBD2 | TRBV20-1 | CSAPGLTSTDTQYF | TGCAGTGCGCCGGGACTAACTAGCACAGATACGCAGTATTTT
TRBJ1-1 | many | - | TRBV20-1 | CSAIPQTGWNTEAFF | TGCAGTGCTATACCCCAGACAGGTTGGAACACTGAAGCTTTCTTT
TRBJ2-6 | many | - | TRBV29-1 | CSVGSGSGANVLTF | TGCAGCGTCGGCTCAGGGTCTGGGGCCAACGTCCTGACTTTC
TRBJ1-2 | many | - | TRBV25-1 | CATTPSGGYGGYTF | TGTGCCACCACCCCGAGCGGGGGTTATGGTGGCTACACCTTC
TRBJ1-4 | many | - | TRBV28 | CASSPGSGGEKLFF | TGTGCCAGCAGCCCGGGGAGTGGGGGTGAAAAACTGTTTTTT
TRBJ2-3 | many | - | TRBV7-3 | CASSPRDSTDTQYF | TGTGCCAGCAGCCCACGGGACTCCACAGATACGCAGTATTTT
TRBJ2-1 | many | TRBD2 | TRBV15 | CATSRGGRGGYNEQFF | TGTGCCACCAGCAGGGGGGGTCGCGGGGGATACAATGAGCAGTTCTTC
TRBJ1-2 | many | TRBD1 | TRBV6-5 | CASRTQGGDGYTF | TGTGCCAGCAGAACCCAGGGGGGTGATGGCTACACCTTC
TRBJ1-1 | many | - | TRBV5-1 | CASSLVQGNTEAFF | TGCGCCAGCAGCTTGGTACAGGGGAACACTGAAGCTTTCTTT
TRBJ2-3 | many | - | TRBV6-6 | CASKSAGLGTDTQYF | TGTGCCAGCAAGTCCGCCGGTCTTGGCACAGATACGCAGTATTTT
TRBJ1-1 | many | - | TRBV5-1 | CASSSLSGGNTEAFF | TGCGCCAGCAGCTCCCTCAGTGGGGGGAACACTGAAGCTTTCTTT
TRBJ1-1 | - | - | TRBV3-1 | CASSQRGSYTEAFF | TGTGCCAGCAGCCAGAGGGGGTCGTACACTGAAGCTTTCTTT
TRBJ1-5 | many | TRBD1 | TRBV2 | CASRQGDFDNQPQHF | TGTGCCAGCCGGCAGGGGGATTTTGACAATCAGCCCCAGCATTTT
TRBJ2-7 | - | - | TRBV20-1 | CSASSPWGESSYEQYF | TGCAGTGCTAGTTCGCCTTGGGGAGAGAGCTCCTACGAGCAGTACTTC
TRBJ2-2 | many | - | TRBV16 | CASSQLGTNTGELFF | TGTGCCAGCAGCCAATTGGGCACGAACACCGGGGAGCTGTTTTTT
TRBJ2-2 | - | - | TRBV24-1 | CATSGDGELFF | TGTGCCACCAGTGGGGACGGGGAGCTGTTTTTT
TRBJ2-5 | many | - | TRBV28 | CASSLTGIGETQYF | TGTGCCAGCAGTTTAACGGGGATCGGAGAGACCCAGTACTTC
TRBJ2-2 | many | - | TRBV20-1 | CSAREEGNTGELFF | TGCAGTGCTAGAGAAGAGGGGAACACCGGGGAGCTGTTTTTT
TRBJ1-4 | many | - | TRBV6-6 | CASSYSNSGGGTNEKLFF | TGTGCCAGCAGTTACTCGAATAGCGGCGGGGGAACTAATGAAAAACTGTTTTTT
TRBJ1-2 | many | TRBD1 | TRBV20-1 | CSARRQGWYGYTF | TGCAGTGCTAGACGACAGGGGTGGTATGGCTACACCTTC